This paragraph covers one T cell receptor (beta chain) sequence. This clonotype occurred a few times. The antigen this receptor binds is unknown. A junction end diverges from the germline sequence, so it may reflect a read error. These data come from a study of prognosis after radiotherapy for stage I lung cancer (dated by TCRdb to about 2021). At the level of the whole study: Between early 2018 and early 2019, fewer than 20 patients with stage I NSCLC were enrolled in Nanjing, China. Among the enrolled patients, fourteen had newly diagnosed primary stage I lung tumors, while five had oligometastatic NSCLC following surgical resection of the primary tumor. All patients were regarded as medically inoperable, because of comorbidities in about eleven patients and refusal of surgery in several patients. The cohort was made up of some twelve men and a handful of women, with a median age of about 74 years and an age range of roughly 53 to 90 years. On tumor histology, 11 to 13 patients had adenocarcinoma and about seven had squamous cell carcinoma. Using image-guided IMRT or VMAT, SBRT was delivered in 3 to 5 fractions at a biologically effective dose of at least 100 Gy. No patient received concurrent therapy alongside SBRT. After SBRT, distant metastases developed in about 20% of the 19 patients at a median of 7 months, while the remaining 15 patients had no significant progression. The study profiled peripheral blood TCR beta repertoires from stage I NSCLC patients before and after stereotactic body radiotherapy and related them to distant failure. For each of the roughly 19 patients, one blood sample was taken before SBRT and one after, so the study sequenced some 38 samples in total. What the authors observed across the whole study: None of the reported P values were adjusted for multiple comparisons. The small cohort and short follow-up limited the study, so independent validation of the findings is needed. No determination of tumor specificity was made for expanded TCR clones. After SBRT, the count of unique TCR clones dropped from a median of roughly 9,400 beforehand to about 7,000 afterward (Wilcoxon paired P=0.011). Post-SBRT Shannon entropy and its change from baseline were lower in patients who developed distant metastases; baseline Shannon entropy was not associated with metastases. TRBV and TRBJ usage frequencies reportedly differed by metastasis status, in two V genes at baseline and in roughly nine V and two J genes after SBRT.

Based on the germline V gene (reference sequence), the CDR1 and CDR2 sequences are SEHNR and FQNEAQ. From the cysteine up to the phenylalanine, the CDR3 has a length of 14 residues. Only the CDR3 DNA is retained, 42 bases long and in frame from the first base. Two rounds of multiplex PCR on genomic DNA were used to amplify the TCR beta CDR3 region. In the first PCR round, primers specific to each TRBV and TRBJ gene were used, and the primer sequences were filed in Chinese patent CN105087789A. The second PCR round used universal primers. The Roche High Pure PCR Template Preparation Kit was used to extract genomic DNA from frozen PBMCs. Libraries were sequenced paired-end with 151 bp reads on an Illumina HiSeq 3000. In the original analysis: CutAdapt was used to remove raw reads lacking the multiplex PCR primer sequences. Using PEAR, the high-quality paired reads were merged into contigs. By aligning each contig to reference sequences, MiXCR assigned the TRB V, D and J gene segments to that contig. CDR3 sequences were clustered by base quality and sequence similarity to remove sequencing errors. Shannon entropy normalized by the natural log of productive TCR sequence number was used as the measure of diversity. Clonality was defined as one minus Shannon entropy divided by the natural log of the number of unique clonotypes. Using the Youden index from ROC curves, the researchers picked the repertoire-metric cut-offs for progression-free survival, and all analyses were carried out in R 3.5.3. Clones were called with MiXCR by TCRdb after fastp trimmed the public reads at Q25, and only in-frame beta chains were retained. Each entry merges the rows of one CDR3 protein and shows their most common DNA and genes. TCRdb assigned the V and J calls; the authors' analysis was not used. This sample has about 25,000 distinct CDR3 sequences in its table, and roughly 35% of those were observed once. The ten largest clones capture 60% to 80% of the sample.

All patients had node-negative disease on CT and PET/CT, and none had a history of other malignancies or had previously received chemotherapy or radiotherapy. At each of two time points, approximately 6.3 milliliters of peripheral venous blood were collected into EDTA tubes. Ficoll-Paque Plus density-gradient centrifugation was used to isolate PBMCs. Right after collection, samples were kept at -80 degrees C until analysis. The specimen was PBMCs, collected before or after stereotactic body radiation therapy (not recorded which). In this chain, TRBV7-9 is recombined with TRBJ2-5, with TRBD1 matching 9 junction bases. This TCR was recovered from a donor aged 50 or older with non-small cell lung cancer. The sequenced DNA: TGTGCCAGTAAGCCGGGACAGGGTAAAGAGGCCCAGTACTTC. It specifies CASKPGQGKEAQYF.